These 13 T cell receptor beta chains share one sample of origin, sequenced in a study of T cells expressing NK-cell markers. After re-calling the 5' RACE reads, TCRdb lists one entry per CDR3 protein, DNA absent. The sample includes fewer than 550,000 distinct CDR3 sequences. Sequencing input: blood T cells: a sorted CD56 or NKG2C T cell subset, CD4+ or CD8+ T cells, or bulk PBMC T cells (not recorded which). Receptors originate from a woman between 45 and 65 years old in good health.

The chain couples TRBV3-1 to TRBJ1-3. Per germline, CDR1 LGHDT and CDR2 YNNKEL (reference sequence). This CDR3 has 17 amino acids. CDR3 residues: CASSQDRRPSYGNTIYF.

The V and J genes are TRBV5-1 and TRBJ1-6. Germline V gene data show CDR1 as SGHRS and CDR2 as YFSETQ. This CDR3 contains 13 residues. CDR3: CASSFIGDSPLHF. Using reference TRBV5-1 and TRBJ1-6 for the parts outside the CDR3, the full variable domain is KAGVTQTPRYLIKTRGQQVTLSCSPISGHRSVSWYQQTPGQGLQFLFEYFSETQRNKGNFPGRFSGRQFSNSRSEMNVSTLELGDSALYLCASSFIGDSPLHFGNGTRLTVT.

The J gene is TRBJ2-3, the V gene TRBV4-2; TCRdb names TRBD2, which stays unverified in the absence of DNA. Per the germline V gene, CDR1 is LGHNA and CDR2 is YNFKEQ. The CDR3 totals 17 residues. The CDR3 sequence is CASSSGGIAGGTDTQYF.

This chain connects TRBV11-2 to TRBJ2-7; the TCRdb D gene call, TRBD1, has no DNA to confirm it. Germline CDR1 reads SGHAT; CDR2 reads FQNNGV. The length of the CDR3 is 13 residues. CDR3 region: CASSRRQGGEQYF.

CDR3 region: CSARDWVANEKLFF. This rearrangement joins TRBV20-1 to TRBJ1-4. Germline V lookup: CDR1 DFQATT, CDR2 SNEGSKA (reference sequence). The CDR3 is 14 amino acids.

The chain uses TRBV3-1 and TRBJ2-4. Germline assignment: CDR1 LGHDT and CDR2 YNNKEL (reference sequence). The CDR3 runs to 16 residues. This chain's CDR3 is CASSEDVSVAKNIQYF.

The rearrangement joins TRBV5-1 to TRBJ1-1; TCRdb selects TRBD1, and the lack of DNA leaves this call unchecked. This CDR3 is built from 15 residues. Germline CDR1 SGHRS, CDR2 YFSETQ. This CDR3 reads CASSLDGPGGTEAFF.

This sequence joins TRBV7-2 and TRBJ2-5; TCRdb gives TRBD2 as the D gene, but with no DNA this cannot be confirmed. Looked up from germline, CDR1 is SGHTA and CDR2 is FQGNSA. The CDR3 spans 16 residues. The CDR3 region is CASRHPGTSAWETQYF.

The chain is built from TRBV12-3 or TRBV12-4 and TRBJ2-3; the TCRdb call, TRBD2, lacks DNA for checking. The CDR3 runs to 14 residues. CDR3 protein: CASSTGLAPDTQYF.

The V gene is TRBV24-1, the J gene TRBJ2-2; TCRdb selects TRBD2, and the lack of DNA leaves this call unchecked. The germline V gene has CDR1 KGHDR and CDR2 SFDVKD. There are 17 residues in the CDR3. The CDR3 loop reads CATSGIASDTNTGELFF.

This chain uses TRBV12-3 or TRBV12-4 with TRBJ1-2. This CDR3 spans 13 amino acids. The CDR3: CASSPMRASGYTF.

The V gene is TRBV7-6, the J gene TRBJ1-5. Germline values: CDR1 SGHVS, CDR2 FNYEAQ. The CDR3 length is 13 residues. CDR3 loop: CASSLTPNQPQHF.

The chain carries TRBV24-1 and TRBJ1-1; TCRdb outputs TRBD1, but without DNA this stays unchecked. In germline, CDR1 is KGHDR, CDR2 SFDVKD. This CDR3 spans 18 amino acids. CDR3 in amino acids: CATSDLKGTGPMNTEAFF.